The clone carrying this TCR beta chain was seen repeatedly, ten times or more. This record comes from a study of shared clonotypes between healthy human individuals. The CDR3 has 13 amino acids. V shed 0 bases and J shed 6 bases, with 6 bases lying between them. Germline V lookup: CDR1 ENHRY, CDR2 SYGVKD. Libraries were prepared by immunoSEQ multiplex PCR; TCRdb keeps only in-frame clonotypes and omits some of them. The table records 700,000 or so clones, 60% to 80% of them present only once. The sequencing input was memory CD4+ T cells sorted from blood. Subset meaning: CD45RA-negative fraction. The receptor's source is a woman aged 25 to 45 in good health. The gene calls are TRBV10-3 and TRBJ1-5; D remains ambiguous. CDR3 nucleotides: TGTGCCATCAGTGAGTCGAACCTTCAGCCCCAGCATTTT. Its protein product is CAISESNLQPQHF.